These 9 T cell receptor beta chains share one sample of origin, sequenced in a study of blood T cell repertoires in COVID-19. TCRdb's copy holds only in-frame clones and misses some; the assay was immunoSEQ multiplex PCR. This sample has 200,000 or so clones, with roughly 85% found just once. Sample: peripheral blood. The receptors shown here come from a woman aged 30 to 39 with acute or convalescent COVID-19.

The chain joins TRBV7-9 to TRBJ1-2, with D unresolved. The germline gives CDR1 SEHNR, CDR2 FQNEAQ (reference sequence). The CDR3 length is 13 residues. V was clipped by 1 base and J by 0 bases, with 3 bases between them. CDR3 protein: CASSLGANYGYTF. The CDR3 DNA follows: TGTGCCAGCAGCTTAGGAGCTAACTATGGCTACACCTTC.

The chain employs TRBV2 and TRBJ1-2, with D possibly TRBD1 on 6 matching bases. Germline loops: CDR1 SNHLY, CDR2 FYNNEI. Trimming took 8 bases from V and 0 from J, leaving 16 bases between them. This CDR3 is 15 amino acids long. The CDR3 nucleotides read TGTGCCAGCCACCGGGACACGGACGCTAACTATGGCTACACCTTC. Protein product: CASHRDTDANYGYTF. The entire variable domain, with the rest obtained from reference TRBV2 and TRBJ1-2, is as follows: EPEVTQTPSHQVTQMGQEVILRCVPISNHLYFYWYRQILGQKVEFLVSFYNNEISEKSEIFDDQFSVERPDGSNFTLKIRSTKLEDSAMYFCASHRDTDANYGYTFGSGTRLTVV.

The genes are TRBV6-5 and TRBJ2-1; the D gene is possibly TRBD1 (6 bases). The ends were cut back, 4 bases at V and 13 bases at J, with 11 bases in the middle. CDR1 and CDR2 (germline): MNHEY, SVGAGI. The CDR3 contains 11 residues. Here the CDR3 reads CASSSYRDQFF. The CDR3 bases are TGTGCCAGCAGTTCCTACAGGGACCAGTTCTTC.

The chain has TRBV10-2 and TRBJ1-1; D is ambiguous. The V end lost 6 bases, the J end lost 3 bases, and 17 bases lay between the germline ends. The length of the CDR3 is 15 residues. Germline V gene sequence: CDR1 WSHSY, CDR2 SAAADI. The CDR3 bases are TGCGCCAGCAGACCCGCGGTGCAATTGGACACTGAAGCTTTCTTT. It translates to CASRPAVQLDTEAFF.

This chain uses TRBV28 with TRBJ2-5; 7 bases map to TRBD2. The CDR3 length is 15 residues. J gave up 5 bases and V 1 base, and 7 bases lay outside the gene matches. Germline-derived CDR1 and CDR2 are MDHEN and SYDVKM. The CDR3 region has the DNA TGTGCCAGCAGTTTATCTAGCGGAGGGAGGGAGACCCAGTACTTC. It translates to CASSLSSGGRETQYF.

The chain links TRBV30 to TRBJ2-3; D remains unclear. From germline, CDR1 is GTSNPN and CDR2 SVGIG (reference sequence). The V end lost 0 bases, the J end lost 5 bases, and 6 bases lay between the germline ends. This CDR3 is 12 amino acids long. CDR3 in amino acids: CAWSVQLDTQYF. The CDR3 DNA reads as TGTGCCTGGAGTGTCCAATTAGATACGCAGTATTTT.

J is TRBJ1-1 and V is TRBV7-8, with D possibly matching TRBD1 (5 bases). Trimming cost V 1 base and J 6 bases, with 12 bases left between them. Germline values: CDR1 SGHVS, CDR2 FQNEAQ. The CDR3 consists of 14 residues. CDR3 in amino acids: CASSLEPGIPEAFF. For the CDR3, the DNA is TGTGCCAGCAGCTTAGAGCCAGGGATCCCTGAAGCTTTCTTT.

This chain joins TRBV5-5 and TRBJ2-5, with D hard to call. In germline, CDR1 is SGHKS, CDR2 YYEKEE (reference sequence). This CDR3 has 16 residues. V lost 4 bases and J 2 bases, leaving 18 bases between the germline ends. The CDR3 is CASSHATPGIQETQYF. In nucleotides, the CDR3 is TGTGCCAGCAGCCACGCGACTCCCGGAATTCAAGAGACCCAGTACTTC.

The chain is built from TRBV3-1 (or the pseudogene TRBV3-2) and TRBJ1-1; 8 bases match TRBD1. Unmatched junction bases numbered 6, after V lost 6 bases and J lost 6 bases. This CDR3 has 13 amino acids. CDR1 and CDR2 (germline): LGHDT, YNNKEL (reference sequence). Written as DNA, the CDR3 is TGTGCCAGCAGACTTGGACAGGGATCTGAAGCTTTCTTT. As protein: CASRLGQGSEAFF.